The 16 T cell receptor beta chains below all came from one sample that was sequenced in a study of T-cell reconstitution after alpha-beta-depleted transplantation in children. A TCRbeta library incorporating unique molecular identifiers was prepared. TCRdb re-called the PCR reads with MiXCR, one entry per CDR3 protein. The sample has approximately 650,000 distinct CDR3 sequences; about an eighth are singletons. The source was PBMCs, collected before TCRalphabeta/CD19-depleted stem cell transplant. These receptors all come from a girl aged 2 to 10 with congenital amegakaryocytic thrombocytopenia, due to receive a stem cell transplant.

The CDR3 coding sequence is TGCGCCAGCAGCTTGGGGACAGGGCTCTATGGCTACACCTTC. Its protein is CASSLGTGLYGYTF. This chain links TRBV5-1 with TRBJ1-2, with TRBD1 matching over 8 bases. CDR3 length: 14 residues. Germline-derived CDR1 and CDR2 are SGHRS and YFSETQ. The ends lost 0 bases at V and 4 bases at J; junction bases unmatched: 2.

This clonotype was seen at least ten times. The CDR3 protein is CASSLSAKGQDTQYF. The CDR3, as DNA: TGTGCCAGCAGTTTATCTGCTAAGGGACAAGATACGCAGTATTTT. The chain recombines TRBV27 with TRBJ2-3; TRBD1 might be the D (6 bases). There are 15 residues in the CDR3. Germline V gene data show CDR1 as MNHEY and CDR2 as SMNVEV (reference sequence). Deletions cut 0 bases from V and 5 bases from J, with 12 bases between.

This clonotype was seen many times. This rearrangement joins TRBV24-1 to TRBJ2-1, with D tentatively TRBD2 (7 bases). Trimming took off 7 bases at V and 7 bases at J, with 22 bases between the two ends. This CDR3 has 16 residues. Germline lookup yields CDR1 KGHDR and CDR2 SFDVKD. CDR3 DNA: TGTGCCACCAGCGACTTGCGTGTGGCGGGGGCAAATGAGCAGTTCTTC. Protein sequence: CATSDLRVAGANEQFF.

This clonotype was observed a handful of times. The chain recombines TRBV3-1 with TRBJ1-5; tentative D call: TRBD1 (6 bases). The CDR3 has 16 amino acids. Looked up from germline, CDR1 is LGHDT and CDR2 is YNNKEL (reference sequence). V shed 4 bases and J shed 0 bases, with 13 bases lying between them. This CDR3 is CASSPGTPYSNQPQHF. The CDR3 DNA is TGTGCCAGCAGCCCCGGGACACCTTATAGCAATCAGCCCCAGCATTTT.

The chain employs TRBV5-1 and TRBJ1-5, with 7 bases lining up with TRBD1. The trim removed 5 bases at V and 5 bases at J, leaving 4 bases unmatched. The CDR3 consists of 13 residues. Germline CDR1 and CDR2: SGHRS and YFSETQ. CDR3 coding DNA: TGCGCCAGCAGATGGGACAGCGATCAGCCCCAGCATTTT. Its protein product is CASRWDSDQPQHF.

As to this clonotype: A much larger clone differs by one base, so this may be a read error. The chain joins TRBV7-9 to TRBJ2-1, with 7 bases aligning to TRBD2. The junction had 10 bases not matched to a gene; V was cut back by 5 bases and J by 12 bases. The germline V gene encodes CDR1 SEHNR and CDR2 FQNEAQ (reference sequence). The CDR3 covers 13 residues. CDR3 nucleotides: TGTGCCAGCAGCCCGGGAGGTACTCCTGGGCAGTTCTTC. This encodes CASSPGGTPGQFF.

Many counts were recorded for this clonotype. This chain connects TRBV18 to TRBJ2-3; D perhaps matches TRBD2 (5 bases). V lost 3 bases and J 6 bases, leaving 16 bases between the germline ends. The CDR3 consists of 15 residues. From germline, CDR1 is KGHSH and CDR2 LQKENI. The CDR3 DNA reads as TGTGCCAGCTCACCTCTGGGCGGGCCGGATGATACGCAGTATTTT. This gives the protein CASSPLGGPDDTQYF.

This clonotype was detected a few times. This chain links TRBV7-9 with TRBJ2-1; no clear D. There are 13 residues in the CDR3. V gave up 3 bases and J gave up 4 bases, with 7 bases separating them. Germline CDR1 SEHNR, CDR2 FQNEAQ (reference sequence). The CDR3 DNA follows: TGTGCCAGCAGCTTGGGCATGTACAATGAGCAGTTCTTC. As protein: CASSLGMYNEQFF. The full variable domain, in which reference TRBV7-9 and TRBJ2-1 provide the parts outside the CDR3, is DTGVSQNPRHKITKRGQNVTFRCDPISEHNRLYWYRQTLGQGPEFLTYFQNEAQLEKSRLLSDRFSAERPKGSFSTLEIQRTEQGDSAMYLCASSLGMYNEQFFGPGTRLTVL.

This clonotype was seen a handful of times. The rearrangement uses TRBV10-3 and TRBJ2-1; D is ambiguous. Germline V gives CDR1 ENHRY, CDR2 SYGVKD. The V and J ends lost 3 bases and 10 bases respectively, with 13 bases between them. This CDR3 is built from 13 residues. CDR3 amino acids: CAISDPPRAEQFF. For the CDR3, the DNA is TGTGCCATCAGTGATCCCCCCCGGGCCGAGCAGTTCTTC.

There are many counts of this clonotype. The V call is TRBV6-5, the J call TRBJ1-2, with 8 bases matching TRBD1. V was clipped by 2 bases and J by 6 bases; unmatched bases: 5. This CDR3 is built from 14 residues. Looked up from germline, CDR1 is MNHEY and CDR2 is SVGAGI. The CDR3 nucleotides are TGTGCCAGCAGTTACCGGACAGGGCCCGATGGCTACACCTTC. Translation gives CASSYRTGPDGYTF.

The genes are TRBV30 and TRBJ2-4; D is perhaps TRBD2 (5 bases). Germline V CDR1 and CDR2: GTSNPN, SVGIG (reference sequence). The V and J ends lost 3 bases and 3 bases respectively, with 9 bases between them. The CDR3 covers 13 residues. The CDR3 loop reads CAWRSEDKNIQYF. CDR3 bases: TGTGCCTGGAGGTCGGAGGACAAAAACATTCAGTACTTC. Combining the CDR3 with reference TRBV30 and TRBJ2-4 gives the whole variable domain SQTIHQWPATLVQPVGSPLSLECTVEGTSNPNLYWYRQAAGRGLQLLFYSVGIGQISSEVPQNLSASRPQDRQFILSSKKLLLSDSGFYLCAWRSEDKNIQYFGAGTRLSVL.

This clonotype was seen only a few times. The chain has TRBV5-1 and TRBJ1-5, with 8 bases that match TRBD1. The CDR3 is 15 amino acids. The V gene end was trimmed by 6 bases and the J gene end by 9 bases; junction bases not matched to a gene: 14. Germline V lookup: CDR1 SGHRS, CDR2 YFSETQ. The CDR3 spells CASIRDRHSLWPQHF. Written as DNA, the CDR3 is TGCGCCAGCATAAGGGACAGGCACTCTTTATGGCCCCAGCATTTT.

This clonotype was recorded many times. The genes are TRBV20-1 and TRBJ2-3; D is perhaps TRBD2 (6 bases). This CDR3 comprises 15 residues. The germline V gene has CDR1 DFQATT and CDR2 SNEGSKA (reference sequence). The V gene lost 1 base and the J gene lost 2 bases, with 13 bases spanning the gap. As DNA, the CDR3 is TGCAGTGCTAGAGTTATAGCGGAGTCCACAGATACGCAGTATTTT. This encodes CSARVIAESTDTQYF.

The gene calls are TRBV28 and TRBJ2-1; D is unclear. V was cut by 4 bases and J by 0 bases, with 16 bases left in between. Germline V gene lookup returns CDR1 MDHEN and CDR2 SYDVKM. CDR3 size: 17 residues. The CDR3 is CASSSRGRSFSYNEQFF. For the CDR3, the DNA is TGTGCCAGCAGTTCCCGTGGACGGTCGTTCTCCTACAATGAGCAGTTCTTC. Combining the CDR3 with reference TRBV28 and TRBJ2-1 gives the whole variable domain DVKVTQSSRYLVKRTGEKVFLECVQDMDHENMFWYRQDPGLGLRLIYFSYDVKMKEKGDIPEGYSVSREKKERFSLILESASTNQTSMYLCASSSRGRSFSYNEQFFGPGTRLTVL.

This clonotype occurred many times. V gene TRBV5-1 combines with J gene TRBJ2-4, with D maybe TRBD1 (6 bases). Germline-derived CDR1 and CDR2 are SGHRS and YFSETQ. The CDR3 has 14 amino acids. V was trimmed by 1 base and J by 6 bases, leaving 11 bases between them. CDR3 amino acids: CASSLSGRGNIQYF. The DNA of the CDR3 is TGCGCCAGCAGCTTGTCGGGCAGGGGAAACATTCAGTACTTC.

This clonotype was counted a few times. V is TRBV12-3 or TRBV12-4 and J is TRBJ2-1; maybe TRBD1 (6 bases). The CDR3 is 17 amino acids. Trimming stripped 6 bases from V and 1 base from J, with 19 bases between. The DNA of the CDR3 is TGTGCCAGCAGGAGGGGGTTAGTAGCAGTGTCCTACAATGAGCAGTTCTTC. It codes for CASRRGLVAVSYNEQFF.